This T cell receptor beta chain was observed in a study of cytomegalovirus exposure and HLA in healthy donors. The PCR made use of 60 Vbeta and 13 Jbeta primers. The assay was immunoSEQ multiplex PCR, and TCRdb's table has in-frame clones only and misses some. The sample gives 90,000 to 140,000 clones, 78% of which show up once; 1.3% is in the top ten. The CDR3 totals 17 residues. Trimming removed 0 bases at V and 0 bases at J, with 9 bases between. The germline V gene encodes CDR1 LGHNA and CDR2 YSLEER. The chain combines TRBV4-3 with TRBJ2-6; TRBD2 might be the D (5 bases). The source material was PBMCs. The TCR was taken from a man aged 30 to 45 in good health and CMV-seronegative. In DNA, the CDR3 is TGCGCCAGCAGCCAAGAGGGAGCAAACTCTGGGGCCAACGTCCTGACTTTC. Its protein product is CASSQEGANSGANVLTF.